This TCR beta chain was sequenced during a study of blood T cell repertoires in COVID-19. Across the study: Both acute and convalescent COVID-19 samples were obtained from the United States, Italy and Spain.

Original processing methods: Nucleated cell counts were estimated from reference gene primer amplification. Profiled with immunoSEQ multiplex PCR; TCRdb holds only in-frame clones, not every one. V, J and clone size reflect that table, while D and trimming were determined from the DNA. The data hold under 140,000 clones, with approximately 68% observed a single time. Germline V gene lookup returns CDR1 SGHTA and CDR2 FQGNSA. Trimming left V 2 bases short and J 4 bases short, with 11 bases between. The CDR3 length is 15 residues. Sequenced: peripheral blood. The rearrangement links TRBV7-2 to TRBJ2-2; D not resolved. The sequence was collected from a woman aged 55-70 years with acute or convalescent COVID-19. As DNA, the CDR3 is TGTGCCAGCAGCTTAACGTTAGCCGGCACCGGGGAGCTGTTTTTT. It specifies CASSLTLAGTGELFF.